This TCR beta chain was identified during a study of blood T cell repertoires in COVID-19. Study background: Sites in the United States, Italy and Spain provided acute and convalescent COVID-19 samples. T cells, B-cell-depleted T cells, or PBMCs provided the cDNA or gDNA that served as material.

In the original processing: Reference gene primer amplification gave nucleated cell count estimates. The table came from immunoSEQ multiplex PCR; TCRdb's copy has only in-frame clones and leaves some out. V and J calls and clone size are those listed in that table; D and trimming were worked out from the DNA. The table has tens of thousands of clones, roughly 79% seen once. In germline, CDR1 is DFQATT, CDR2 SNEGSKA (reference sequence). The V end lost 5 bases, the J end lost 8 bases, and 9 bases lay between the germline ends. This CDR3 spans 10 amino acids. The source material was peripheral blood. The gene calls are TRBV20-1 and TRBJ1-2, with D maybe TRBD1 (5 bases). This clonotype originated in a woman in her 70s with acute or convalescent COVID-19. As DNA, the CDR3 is TGCAGTGCTTCAGGGCAAGGCTACACCTTC. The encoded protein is CSASGQGYTF.